The 28 T cell receptor beta chains below all came from one sample that was sequenced in a study of OX40 agonist ivuxolimab in advanced cancers. TCRdb keeps only in-frame clones here, not all; method: immunoSEQ multiplex PCR. Of about 12,000 clones in the sample, roughly three quarters were seen once. The sequences come from CD4+ or CD8+ T cells sorted from blood, collected in a trial of the OX40 agonist ivuxolimab. The receptors were gathered from an adult with an advanced solid tumor such as melanoma, head and neck, liver or kidney cancer.

This sequence joins TRBV9 and TRBJ2-6, with D possibly matching TRBD2 (5 bases). In germline, CDR1 is SGDLS, CDR2 YYNGEE. The CDR3 has 17 amino acids. The V end was cut by 7 bases, the J end by 0 bases, with 17 bases between. The CDR3 bases are TGTGCCAGCGGAGTGGTAGCGTCCGTCTCTGGGGCCAACGTCCTGACTTTC. Translation gives CASGVVASVSGANVLTF.

V gene TRBV4-3 combines with J gene TRBJ1-2, with D unclear. The V end was cut by 0 bases, the J end by 3 bases, with 8 bases between. The CDR3 is made up of 14 amino acids. Germline CDR1 is LGHNA and CDR2 is YSLEER. The DNA for the CDR3 is TGCGCCAGCAGCCAAGATATTACAGACTATGGCTACACCTTC. This translates into CASSQDITDYGYTF.

The rearrangement joins TRBV7-9 to TRBJ2-1; 7 nucleotides match TRBD2. The CDR3 is made up of 14 amino acids. V was pared by 5 bases and J by 9 bases, with 10 bases of the junction left unmatched. Germline lookup yields CDR1 SEHNR and CDR2 FQNEAQ (reference sequence). DNA for the CDR3: TGTGCCAGCAGCCCCGGACTAGTATCCCCTGAGCAGTTCTTC. It translates to CASSPGLVSPEQFF.

In this sample, this clone turned up a few times. V usage is TRBV4-2 and J usage is TRBJ1-5; 7 bases align to TRBD1. V was clipped by 0 bases and J by 2 bases; unmatched bases: 4. Germline V gene data show CDR1 as LGHNA and CDR2 as YNFKEQ. The CDR3 runs to 16 residues. Written as DNA, the CDR3 is TGTGCCAGCAGCCAAGAAACAGGGGAGGGCAATCAGCCCCAGCATTTT. Protein: CASSQETGEGNQPQHF.

The chain is built from TRBV4-3 and TRBJ2-7; perhaps TRBD1 as D (6 bases). The ends were cut back, 2 bases at V and 1 base at J, with 12 bases in the middle. Germline V gene sequence: CDR1 LGHNA, CDR2 YSLEER. This CDR3 has 15 amino acids. CDR3: CASSQFRDMSYEQYF. As DNA, the CDR3 is TGCGCCAGCAGCCAATTCCGGGACATGTCCTACGAGCAGTACTTC.

The CDR3: CASSLYGSSYNEQFF. The CDR3 DNA follows: TGCGCCAGCAGCTTATATGGTAGCTCCTACAATGAGCAGTTCTTC. The chain recombines TRBV4-3 with TRBJ2-1; D gene uncertain. Trimming removed 5 bases from V and 0 bases from J, with 11 bases in between. The V gene's germline CDR1 is LGHNA and CDR2 YSLEER. The CDR3 loop spans 15 amino acids.

The V and J genes are TRBV7-9 and TRBJ2-5; no definite D call. Germline CDR1 SEHNR, CDR2 FQNEAQ (reference sequence). The V end was cut by 6 bases, the J end by 4 bases, with 12 bases between. This CDR3 spans 13 amino acids. The CDR3 spells CASSAPRLETQYF. CDR3 nucleotides: TGTGCCAGCAGTGCCCCCAGGCTAGAGACCCAGTACTTC.

The V gene is TRBV27, the J gene TRBJ2-5; D may correspond to TRBD1 or TRBD2 (5 bases each). The CDR3 is 11 amino acids. CDR1 and CDR2 from the germline V gene are MNHEY and SMNVEV (reference sequence). Trimming pared 4 bases from V and 5 bases from J, leaving 5 bases between. DNA of the CDR3: TGTGCCAGCAGTTGGGGGGAGACCCAGTACTTC. This gives the protein CASSWGETQYF.

The chain is built from TRBV6-5 and TRBJ1-1; D is unclear. Germline V gives CDR1 MNHEY, CDR2 SVGAGI. Trimming shortened V by 2 bases and J by 1 base, and 5 bases separated the two germline ends. This CDR3 spans 13 amino acids. CDR3 region: CASSYGENTEAFF. The CDR3 DNA is TGTGCCAGCAGTTACGGGGAGAACACTGAAGCTTTCTTT.

This sequence joins TRBV6-6 and TRBJ2-5; 8 bases align to TRBD2. This CDR3 is 16 amino acids long. Germline assignment: CDR1 MNHNY and CDR2 SVGAGI (reference sequence). V lost 0 bases and J lost 1; bases outside the gene matches: 4. The CDR3 loop is CASSYSELAVQETQYF. The CDR3 DNA sequence: TGTGCCAGCAGTTACTCGGAACTAGCGGTCCAAGAGACCCAGTACTTC.

CDR3: CASRVAGCNTDTQYF. As DNA, the CDR3 is TGTGCCAGCAGGGTGGCAGGCTGCAACACAGATACGCAGTATTTT. This chain connects TRBV6-4 to TRBJ2-3; D is uncertain. Trimming removed 6 bases from V and 2 bases from J, with 15 bases in between. This CDR3 comprises 15 residues. The V gene's germline CDR1 is MRHNA and CDR2 SNTAGT.

V usage is TRBV11-3 and J usage is TRBJ2-7; D possibly uses TRBD1 or TRBD2 (5 bases each). Trimming stripped 1 base from V and 3 bases from J, with 10 bases between. The CDR3 consists of 14 residues. Per the germline V gene, CDR1 is SGHNT and CDR2 is YENEEA. The CDR3 reads CASSLVGDLYEQYF. CDR3 DNA sequence: TGTGCCAGCAGCTTAGTGGGGGATCTCTACGAGCAGTACTTC.

With regard to this clone: One junction end disagrees with the germline gene, perhaps due to a read error. The chain joins TRBV19 to TRBJ2-1, with D hard to call. CDR3 size: 13 residues. Germline V gene lookup returns CDR1 LNHDA and CDR2 SQIVND (reference sequence). In DNA form, the CDR3 reads TGTGCCAGTAGTATGAGCCTTATTAATGATCAGTTCTTC. Amino acid sequence: CASSMSLINDQFF.

The rearrangement links TRBV14 to TRBJ2-7; TRBD1 aligns across 8 bases. With 4 bases clipped from V and 5 bases from J, the junction kept 7 bases outside the gene matches. Germline CDR1 reads SGHDN; CDR2 reads FVKESK. The CDR3 runs 14 residues. CDR3 loop: CASSPWTGWDEQYF. In nucleotides, the CDR3 is TGTGCCAGCAGCCCCTGGACAGGGTGGGACGAGCAGTACTTC. Drawing the rest from reference TRBV14 and TRBJ2-7, the complete variable domain is EAGVTQFPSHSVIEKGQTVTLRCDPISGHDNLYWYRRVMGKEIKFLLHFVKESKQDESGMPNNRFLAERTGGTYSTLKVQPAELEDSGVYFCASSPWTGWDEQYFGPGTRLTVT.

The chain is built from TRBV9 and TRBJ2-7; TRBD1 agrees at 10 bases. With 0 bases clipped from V and 3 bases from J, the junction kept 3 bases outside the gene matches. Germline V gene lookup returns CDR1 SGDLS and CDR2 YYNGEE. This CDR3 spans 15 amino acids. For the CDR3, the DNA is TGTGCCAGCAGCGTAGAAGGGACAGGGGTCTACGAGCAGTACTTC. Protein product: CASSVEGTGVYEQYF.

The chain recombines TRBV27 with TRBJ2-1; no reliable D call. V lost 0 bases, J lost 15 bases, and 18 bases lay in between. There are 14 residues in the CDR3. Germline V CDR1 and CDR2: MNHEY, SMNVEV (reference sequence). The CDR3 loop reads CASSLSPLSSTGFF. The DNA for the CDR3 is TGTGCCAGCAGTTTATCTCCACTATCTAGTACTGGGTTCTTC.

The gene calls are TRBV29-1 and TRBJ2-1, with TRBD2 as a possible D gene (5 bases). The CDR3 is 14 amino acids. The germline V gene encodes CDR1 SQVTM and CDR2 ANQGSEA. Trimming left V 5 bases short and J 4 bases short, with 15 bases between. This CDR3 is CSVPLGSGYNEQFF. CDR3 nucleotide sequence: TGCAGCGTTCCCCTGGGGAGCGGATACAATGAGCAGTTCTTC.

This clone occurred once. The chain employs TRBV4-2 and TRBJ2-3; 10 nucleotides line up with TRBD2. CDR1 and CDR2 from the germline V gene are LGHNA and YNFKEQ. The CDR3 covers 20 residues. The V gene end was trimmed by 3 bases and the J gene end by 0 bases; junction bases not matched to a gene: 15. CDR3 loop: CASSHPGEASGRTSTDTQYF. CDR3 nucleotides: TGTGCCAGCAGCCACCCTGGGGAGGCTAGCGGGAGAACTAGCACAGATACGCAGTATTTT.

V is TRBV5-1 and J is TRBJ2-7; TRBD1 is a possible D gene (5 bases). V was shortened by 0 bases and J by 3 bases, with 13 bases between the two germline ends. The CDR3 is 15 amino acids. CDR1 SGHRS and CDR2 YFSETQ come from the germline V gene. The chain's CDR3 is CASSLAIGALYEQYF. In DNA, the CDR3 is TGCGCCAGCAGCTTGGCTATAGGGGCCCTCTACGAGCAGTACTTC.

This sequence joins TRBV6-5 and TRBJ2-7, with D uncertain. CDR1 and CDR2 (germline): MNHEY, SVGAGI. The CDR3 covers 13 residues. With 8 bases removed from V and 0 bases from J, the gap between germline ends came to 11 bases. DNA of the CDR3: TGTGCCAGCGGGAACGGAGTCTCCTACGAGCAGTACTTC. This gives the protein CASGNGVSYEQYF.

The chain joins TRBV28 to TRBJ2-1, with D perhaps being TRBD1 or TRBD2 (5 bases each). Trimming shortened V by 6 bases and J by 7 bases, and 16 bases separated the two germline ends. From germline, CDR1 is MDHEN and CDR2 SYDVKM. This CDR3 contains 14 residues. CDR3 nucleotides: TGTGCCAGCAGAGAGAGGGGAGCGCTTAATGAGCAGTTCTTC. Residues: CASRERGALNEQFF.

This rearrangement joins TRBV4-2 to TRBJ2-4; the match to TRBD2 covers 16 bases. The CDR3 extends over 17 amino acids. With V trimmed by 4 bases and J by 5 bases, 5 bases remained unmatched. The germline gives CDR1 LGHNA, CDR2 YNFKEQ. CDR3 amino acids: CASSPGLAGGLENIQYF. CDR3 nucleotide sequence: TGTGCCAGCAGCCCGGGACTAGCGGGAGGGCTGGAAAACATTCAGTACTTC.

This sequence joins TRBV28 and TRBJ2-3; TRBD2 matches 11 bases. J gave up 8 bases and V 6 bases, and 10 bases lay outside the gene matches. The CDR3 runs 15 residues. Germline CDR1 is MDHEN and CDR2 is SYDVKM. The CDR3 sequence is CASSPLAGDRGTQYF. In DNA form, the CDR3 reads TGTGCCAGCAGCCCACTAGCGGGAGATCGGGGTACGCAGTATTTT.

The CDR3 DNA sequence: TGTGCCAGCAGCATTACAGGGGATTTTGGGACCCAGTACTTC. Its translation is CASSITGDFGTQYF. The V call is TRBV11-3, the J call TRBJ2-5; 7 bases match TRBD1. The junction had 10 bases not matched to a gene; V was cut back by 5 bases and J by 7 bases. The CDR3 covers 14 residues. Looked up from germline, CDR1 is SGHNT and CDR2 is YENEEA.

This chain connects TRBV29-1 to TRBJ2-1; 16 nucleotides line up with TRBD2. The CDR3 has 15 residues. From germline, CDR1 is SQVTM and CDR2 ANQGSEA. The ends lost 5 bases at V and 7 bases at J; junction bases unmatched: 5. CDR3 bases: TGCAGCGTTAAGGGACTAGCGGGAGGGATGAATGAGCAGTTCTTC. Amino acid sequence: CSVKGLAGGMNEQFF.

The V call is TRBV6-5, the J call TRBJ2-7; a weak D match, TRBD1 (5 bases). Germline V lookup: CDR1 MNHEY, CDR2 SVGAGI. Between the trimmed V and J ends, which lost 0 bases and 3 bases, there was a span of 15 bases. The CDR3 consists of 16 residues. DNA of the CDR3: TGTGCCAGCAGTTACTCGATATCGCAGGGCAACTACGAGCAGTACTTC. Encoded protein: CASSYSISQGNYEQYF.

This rearrangement joins TRBV6-5 to TRBJ2-7; tentative D call: TRBD1 (5 bases). The length of the CDR3 is 13 residues. CDR1 is MNHEY and CDR2 is SVGAGI in the germline V gene. The V end was cut by 7 bases, the J end by 2 bases, with 12 bases between. CDR3 nucleotide sequence: TGTGCCAGCAAGGGGCTATTCCCCTACGAGCAGTACTTC. It translates to CASKGLFPYEQYF.

The V and J genes are TRBV16 and TRBJ2-3, with unresolved D. Trimming removed 1 base from V and 4 bases from J, with 12 bases in between. Germline V gene lookup returns CDR1 KGHSY and CDR2 FQNENV. The CDR3 consists of 15 residues. The CDR3 DNA sequence: TGTGCCAGCAGCCAATACCTCGGGTCTTCAGATACGCAGTATTTT. Amino acids: CASSQYLGSSDTQYF.